The TCR beta chain described here comes from a study of blood T cells in healthy people across ages (dated by TCRdb to 2014 to 2015). In the study overall: In model experiments, template switching captured roughly one uniquely barcoded TCR beta cDNA molecule for every two T cells. Using the same blood draw, the study looked at two additional independent replicas of 1 million unique cDNA reads for two donors, one aged 18 to 30 and the other aged 80 or older. To track age-related changes in TCR beta repertoire diversity, the study relied on deep sequencing normalized with unique cDNA molecular identifiers. The donors were divided into four age groups: young (average roughly 17 years), middle-aged (approximately 42), aged (around 67) and long-lived (nearly 85). To avoid experimental bias, donors of different ages were spread randomly across the sequencing lanes. Paper-wide results and their limitations: Compared with the aged group, the long-lived group had more naive CD4+ T cells, fewer expanded clones and increased TCR diversity, a pattern suggesting age selection. Bulk unsorted PBMC profiling prevented conclusive comparison of naive and antigen-experienced compartments. Because the CMV infection status of the donors was unknown, age-related changes in expanded clonotypes may potentially have been confounded. A strong correlation was found between observed TCR beta diversity and the percentage of naive T cells measured by flow cytometry. Estimates of total diversity from one million sequenced T cells were regarded as lower bounds and underestimates. As age increased, observed TCR beta diversity per million T cells dropped in a roughly linear way, and a significant reduction was already evident by age 40.

The 35 to 40 donors, aged roughly 6 to 95 years, were systemically healthy Caucasian individuals from Russia. About 10 milliliters of peripheral blood were collected from each donor into EDTA-treated Vacutainer tubes. PBMCs were isolated by Ficoll-Paque density-gradient centrifugation, with at least 6 million obtained per sample. Trizol reagent was used to extract total RNA from PBMCs, with at least 6 micrograms per sample. Naive CD45RAhigh/CD27high T cell percentages were measured by flow cytometry on a PBMC aliquot from every donor. Libraries were made using 5' RACE. The data were produced on an Illumina HiSeq 2500. A second PCR of about 6 to 12 cycles was run with a J-beta primer mix and a sample-barcoded 5' primer. Each TCR beta cDNA molecule received a unique molecular identifier from a template-switch 5' adaptor carrying 12 random nucleotides. Each sample yielded at least 2.5 million CDR3-containing paired-end reads. First-strand cDNA synthesis was performed from all RNA using the Mint cDNA synthesis kit, with priming by a TRBC-specific oligonucleotide. After uracil-DNA glycosylase treatment, a first 18-cycle PCR used universal primers M1SS and BC2_uni_R on all cDNA. As for the authors' bioinformatics: For normalization, 1 million high-quality reads were randomly selected from each sample, with every read carrying a distinct molecular identifier. Instead of being binned into consensus sequences, reads that shared molecular identifiers were thrown out. MiTCR, run with a Q25 quality threshold and the strictest error-elimination algorithm, handled CDR3 identification, clonotype clustering and error correction. A nonparametric unseen species model with Euler transformation was used to estimate a lower bound on total TCR beta diversity. The public reads were run again by TCRdb, first through fastp at Q25 and then through MiXCR, and only productive beta chains were kept. CDR3 protein sequences are deduplicated, and each keeps its most common genes and DNA. The V and J calls come from TCRdb's annotation, not from the publication. Here the sample has approximately 670,000 distinct CDR3 sequences; roughly 41% occur a single time. Clones ranked in the top ten supply 30% of the sample.

Details on this clonotype: The target of this receptor is not known. The sample holds no much larger clone one base away, and base qualities are not on file.

The CDR3 covers 14 residues, taking in both the cysteine and the phenylalanine. CDR3 DNA only is kept here, 42 bases in frame from base 1. Based on the germline V gene, the CDR1 and CDR2 sequences are SGHTA and FQGNSA. Trimming takes 5 bases off V and 9 bases off J; junction bases not matched to a gene: 10. What was sequenced was blood. The chain is encoded by TRBV7-2 joined to TRBJ2-1; the junction holds 7 bases that match TRBD2. The TCR was taken from an older man in good health. The CDR3 protein is CASSASGMVGEQFF. The DNA is TGTGCCAGCAGCGCGAGCGGGATGGTTGGTGAGCAGTTCTTC.